A single sample is the source of the 11 T cell receptor beta chains below, sequenced in a study of glioma-infiltrating T cells. The iRepertoire nested amplicon-rescue multiplex PCR amplified TCR alpha and beta CDR3s from RNA. TCRdb reprocessed the multiplex PCR reads with MiXCR, giving one entry per CDR3 protein. The table lists around 120,000 distinct CDR3 sequences, more than 20% of them singletons. Sequenced input: glioma tissue, nonneoplastic brain tissue, or PBMCs (not recorded which). Receptors originate from a human donor with low-grade glioma or glioblastoma, undergoing nonglioma brain surgery, or in good health (not recorded which).

As to this clonotype: One end of the junction does not line up with germline, which may come from a read error. The chain is built from TRBV6-1 and TRBJ1-5, with D possibly TRBD1 on 5 matching bases. The CDR3 is 17 amino acids. In germline, CDR1 is MNHNS, CDR2 SASEGT. CDR3 in amino acids: CANSPHPTADSNQPQHF. The CDR3 bases are TGTGCCAACAGTCCACACCCGACAGCGGATAGCAATCAGCCCCAGCATTTT.

Ten or more counts support this clonotype. The chain couples TRBV7-9 to TRBJ2-5; D call uncertain. This CDR3 comprises 15 residues. CDR1 and CDR2 (germline): SEHNR, FQNEAQ (reference sequence). The V end lost 1 base, the J end lost 3 bases, and 12 bases lay between the germline ends. The DNA of the CDR3 is TGTGCCAGCAGCTTAGGGCCAGTCACAGAAGAGACCCAGTACTTC. Its protein product is CASSLGPVTEETQYF.

This chain links TRBV4-1 with TRBJ1-1; tentative D call: TRBD1 (6 bases). The V end lost 1 base, the J end lost 3 bases, and 12 bases lay between the germline ends. The CDR3 is 15 amino acids. From germline, CDR1 is MGHRA and CDR2 YSYEKL. CDR3 sequence reads: CASSQVQGSHTEAFF. CDR3 coding DNA: TGCGCCAGCAGCCAAGTCCAGGGGAGTCACACTGAAGCTTTCTTT.

Worth noting for this clonotype: This may stem from a read error, because a much larger clone lies one nucleotide away. The chain joins TRBV10-2 to TRBJ1-2; D unresolved. V lost 3 bases and J 8 bases, leaving 10 bases between the germline ends. The CDR3 sequence is 12 residues long. Per germline, CDR1 WSHSY and CDR2 SAAADI. The CDR3, as DNA: TGCGCCAGCAGTGACAGTCCCCCCGGCTACACCTTC. It codes for CASSDSPPGYTF.

A single count supports this clonotype. The rearrangement uses TRBV18 and TRBJ1-1; TRBD1 is a possible D gene (5 bases). The germline V gene has CDR1 KGHSH and CDR2 LQKENI. V lost 6 bases, J lost 3 bases, and 11 bases lay in between. The CDR3 extends over 13 amino acids. Written as DNA, the CDR3 is TGTGCCAGCTCGACGCGGGGGGACACTGAAGCTTTCTTT. Translated: CASSTRGDTEAFF.

This clonotype was found a few times. V is TRBV28 and J is TRBJ1-1, with D tentatively TRBD1 (5 bases). The CDR3 has 14 amino acids. V was trimmed by 3 bases and J by 2 bases, leaving 10 bases between them. CDR1 and CDR2 (germline): MDHEN, SYDVKM. DNA for the CDR3: TGTGCCAGCAGTTTTATCTGGGGCAACACTGAAGCTTTCTTT. Its translation is CASSFIWGNTEAFF.

This clonotype occurred many times. The CDR3 DNA is TGTGCCAGCGCAGGAGACAGGGGAGAGACCCAGTACTTC. This gives the protein CASAGDRGETQYF. The chain has TRBV27 and TRBJ2-5, with 8 bases that match TRBD1. J gave up 4 bases and V 8 bases, and 6 bases lay outside the gene matches. This CDR3 spans 13 amino acids. CDR1 and CDR2 (germline): MNHEY, SMNVEV (reference sequence).

This clonotype was recorded many times. The CDR3: CSAEERGGPDTQYF. The CDR3 DNA reads TGCAGTGCTGAAGAGCGGGGGGGCCCCGATACGCAGTATTTT. The rearrangement joins TRBV20-1 to TRBJ2-3; 10 positions agree with TRBD2. CDR1 DFQATT and CDR2 SNEGSKA come from the germline V gene (reference sequence). V lost 5 bases and J lost 6; bases outside the gene matches: 8. The CDR3 extends over 14 amino acids.

This clonotype was counted at least ten times. V is TRBV6-6 and J is TRBJ1-2; possible D gene TRBD1, 5 bases. The V end lost 1 base, the J end lost 7 bases, and 10 bases lay between the germline ends. This CDR3 has 13 amino acids. Germline lookup yields CDR1 MNHNY and CDR2 SVGAGI (reference sequence). The CDR3 spells CASSYFGRGGYTF. CDR3 nucleotides: TGTGCCAGCAGTTACTTCGGGAGGGGTGGCTACACCTTC.

The V call is TRBV12-5, the J call TRBJ2-7; 10 bases are a match to TRBD1. The CDR3 loop spans 16 amino acids. Germline CDR1 LGHNT, CDR2 FRNRAP. The V gene end was trimmed by 1 base and the J gene end by 3 bases; junction bases not matched to a gene: 6. The CDR3 nucleotides read TGTGCTAGTGGTTTGGGAGCGGGACAGGGGTTCTACGAGCAGTACGTC. Its translation is CASGLGAGQGFYEQYV.

This sequence joins TRBV6-1 and TRBJ2-7; 8 positions match TRBD1. Per the germline V gene, CDR1 is MNHNS and CDR2 is SASEGT. V lost 5 bases, J lost 5 bases, and 5 bases stayed unmatched. This CDR3 comprises 13 residues. The CDR3 nucleotides read TGTGCCAGCAGTATGGACAGGGACCACGAGCAGTACGTC. Amino acids: CASSMDRDHEQYV.